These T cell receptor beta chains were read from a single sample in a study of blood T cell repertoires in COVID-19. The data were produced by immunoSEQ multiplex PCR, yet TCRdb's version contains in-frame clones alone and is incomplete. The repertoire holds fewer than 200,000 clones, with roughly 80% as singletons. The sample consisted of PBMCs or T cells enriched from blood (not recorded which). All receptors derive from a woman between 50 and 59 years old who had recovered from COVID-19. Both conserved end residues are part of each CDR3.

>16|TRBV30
CAWSRGMGQTDSPLHF
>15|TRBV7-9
CASSPPGLSNEKLFF
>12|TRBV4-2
CASSQEGGPQHF
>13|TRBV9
CASSPNLARALHF
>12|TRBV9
CASSVERDGYTF
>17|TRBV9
CASSAPLAGGSYNEQFF
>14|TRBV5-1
CASSPDSTNTEAFF
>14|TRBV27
CASRRQGAGEKLFF
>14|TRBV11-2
CASSQTPVNTEAFF
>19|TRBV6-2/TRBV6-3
CASSYKGLAGGVVGDEQFF
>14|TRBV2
CASSGQGANQPQHF
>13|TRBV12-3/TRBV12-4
CASSTGTFEKLFF
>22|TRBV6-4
CASSDCGPKEGQGELSNQPQHF
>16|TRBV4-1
CASSQDKTARNYGYTF
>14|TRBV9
CASSSRGTFNEQFF
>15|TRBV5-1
CASRSSGSQVETQYF
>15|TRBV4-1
CASSLERQIQETQYF
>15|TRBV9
CASSAKSGATTEAFF
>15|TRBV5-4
CASRLGGRGPGELFF
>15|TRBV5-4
CASSTVEGTGETQYF
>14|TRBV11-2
CASSARGGKNIQYF
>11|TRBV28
CASSSLYGYTF
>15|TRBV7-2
CASSLEGRGYTEAFF
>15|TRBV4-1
CASSQNSGRVDTQYF
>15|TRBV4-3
CASSRKPDSPTEAFF
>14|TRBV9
CASSYSGYNSPLHF
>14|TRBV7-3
CASSLQGLDTEAFF
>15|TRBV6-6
CASSKDTPNTGELFF
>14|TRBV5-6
CASSSDRGNQPQHF
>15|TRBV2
CASLPQQQGYNEQFF
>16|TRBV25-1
CASSRGEAVYQETQYF
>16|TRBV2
CASSDRGGGSNQPQHF
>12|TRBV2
CASTSGGETQYF
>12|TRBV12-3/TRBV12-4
CASSGEVDTQYF
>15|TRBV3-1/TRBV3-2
CASSHAGTGGEKLFF
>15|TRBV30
CAWSVPYGAYNEQFF
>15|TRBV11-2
CASSFTTGIQETQYF
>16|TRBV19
CASTIGQGATNEKLFF
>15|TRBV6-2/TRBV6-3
CASSYGWEGEETQYF
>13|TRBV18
CASSRGGNTEAFF